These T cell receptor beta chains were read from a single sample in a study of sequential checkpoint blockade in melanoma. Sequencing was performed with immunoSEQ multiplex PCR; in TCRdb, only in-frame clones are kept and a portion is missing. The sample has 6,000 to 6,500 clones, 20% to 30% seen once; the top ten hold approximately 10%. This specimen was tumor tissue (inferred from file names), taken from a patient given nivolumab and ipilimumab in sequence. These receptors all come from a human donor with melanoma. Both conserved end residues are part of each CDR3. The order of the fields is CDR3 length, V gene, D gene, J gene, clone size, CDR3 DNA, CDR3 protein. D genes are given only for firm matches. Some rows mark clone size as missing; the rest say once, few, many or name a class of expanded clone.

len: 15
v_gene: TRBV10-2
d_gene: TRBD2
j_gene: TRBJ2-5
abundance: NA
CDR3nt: TGCGCCAGCAGTGAGGCGGGAGCCGGGTGGGAGACCCAGTACTTC
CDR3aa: CASSEAGAGWETQYF

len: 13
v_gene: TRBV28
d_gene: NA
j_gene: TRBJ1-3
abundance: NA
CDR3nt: TGTGCCAGCAGTCCAGGAAAAGGAAACACCATATATTTT
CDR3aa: CASSPGKGNTIYF

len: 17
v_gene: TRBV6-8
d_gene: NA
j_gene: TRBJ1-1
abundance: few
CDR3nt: TGTGCCAGCAGTTACCCCAGGAGGAACAGGGACACGACTGAAGCTTTCTTT
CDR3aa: CASSYPRRNRDTTEAFF

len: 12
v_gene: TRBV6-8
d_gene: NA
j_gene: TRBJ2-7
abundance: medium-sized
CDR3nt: TGTGCCAGCAGCCCTGGATCCTACGAGCAGTACTTC
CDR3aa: CASSPGSYEQYF

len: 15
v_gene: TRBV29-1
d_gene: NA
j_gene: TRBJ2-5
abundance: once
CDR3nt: TGCAGCGTGGAGGGAACAGGGGTAAGAGGAGAGACCCAGTACTTC
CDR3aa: CSVEGTGVRGETQYF

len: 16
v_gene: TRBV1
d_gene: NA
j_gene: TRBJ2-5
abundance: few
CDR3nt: TGCACCAGCAGCCAAGCCCTCCGGCCTAGCGAAGAGACCCAGTACTTC
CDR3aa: CTSSQALRPSEETQYF

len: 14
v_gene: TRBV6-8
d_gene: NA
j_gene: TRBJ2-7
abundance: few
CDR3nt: TGTGCCAGCAGTCCCACCCGGGACCGCTACGAGCAGTACTTC
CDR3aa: CASSPTRDRYEQYF

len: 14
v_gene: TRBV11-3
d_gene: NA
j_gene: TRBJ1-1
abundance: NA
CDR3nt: TGTGCCAGCAGCGCCCGGACAGACGACACTGAAGCTTTCTTT
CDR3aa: CASSARTDDTEAFF

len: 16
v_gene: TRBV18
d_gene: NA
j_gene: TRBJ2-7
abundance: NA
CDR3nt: TGTGCCAGCTCACCACGTTCAGGGGGGAGCTCCTACGAGCAGTACTTC
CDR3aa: CASSPRSGGSSYEQYF

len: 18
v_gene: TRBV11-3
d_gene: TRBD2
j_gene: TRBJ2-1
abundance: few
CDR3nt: TGTGCCAGCAGCTCTGGGACTAGCGGCCCTAACAGTTACAATGAGCAGTTCTTC
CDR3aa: CASSSGTSGPNSYNEQFF

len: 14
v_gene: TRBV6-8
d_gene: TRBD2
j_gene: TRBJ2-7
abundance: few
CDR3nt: TGTGCCAGCAGGCCACTAGCGGGAGACCGAGAGCAGTACTTC
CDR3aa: CASRPLAGDREQYF

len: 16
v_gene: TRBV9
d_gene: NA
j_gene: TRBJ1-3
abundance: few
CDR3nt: TGTGCCAGCAGCGTAGCGGGGGACGACTCTGGAAACACCATATATTTT
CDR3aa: CASSVAGDDSGNTIYF

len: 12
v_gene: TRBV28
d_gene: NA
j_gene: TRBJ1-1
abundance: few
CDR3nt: TGTGCCAGCAGTTATACGGACACTGAAGCTTTCTTT
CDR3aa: CASSYTDTEAFF

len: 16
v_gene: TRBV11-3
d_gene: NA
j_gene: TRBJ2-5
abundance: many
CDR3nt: TGTGCCAGCAGCCCGGGTCCCAGCGCCAACACGGAGACCCAGTACTTC
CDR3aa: CASSPGPSANTETQYF

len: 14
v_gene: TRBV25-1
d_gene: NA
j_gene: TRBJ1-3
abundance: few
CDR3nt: TGTGCCAGCAGTGCAACTGGCTCTGGAAACACCATATATTTT
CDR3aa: CASSATGSGNTIYF

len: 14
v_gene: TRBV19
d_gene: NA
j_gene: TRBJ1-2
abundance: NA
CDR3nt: TGTGCCAGTAGTATTTCCGGATCTATCTATGGCTACACCTTC
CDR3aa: CASSISGSIYGYTF

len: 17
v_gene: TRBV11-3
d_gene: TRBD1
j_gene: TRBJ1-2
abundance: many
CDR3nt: TGTGCCAGCAGCACTTATACCGGGACAGAAGAGGGTTATGGCTACACCTTC
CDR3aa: CASSTYTGTEEGYGYTF

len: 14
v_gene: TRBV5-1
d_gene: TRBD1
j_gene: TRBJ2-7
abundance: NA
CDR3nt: TGCGCCAGCAGCCCGGATACAGGGGGGTACGAGCAGTACTTC
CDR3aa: CASSPDTGGYEQYF

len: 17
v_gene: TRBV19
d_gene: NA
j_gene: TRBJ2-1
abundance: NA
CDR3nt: TGTGCCAGTAGTATAGATTCGCGGACTTCCAGATACAATGAGCAGTTCTTC
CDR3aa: CASSIDSRTSRYNEQFF

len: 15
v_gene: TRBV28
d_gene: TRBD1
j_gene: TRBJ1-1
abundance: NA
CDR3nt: TGTGCCAGCAACAACCCCAGGGGGTCAAACACTGAAGCTTTCTTT
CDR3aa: CASNNPRGSNTEAFF

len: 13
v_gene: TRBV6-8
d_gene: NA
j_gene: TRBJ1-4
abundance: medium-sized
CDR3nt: TGTGCCAGCAGTTACAGAGGGGTCGAAAAACTGTTTTTT
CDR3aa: CASSYRGVEKLFF

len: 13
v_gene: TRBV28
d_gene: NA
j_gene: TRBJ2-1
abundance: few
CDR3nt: TGTGCCAGCAAGGGGAGGACCTACAATGAGCAGTTCTTC
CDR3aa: CASKGRTYNEQFF

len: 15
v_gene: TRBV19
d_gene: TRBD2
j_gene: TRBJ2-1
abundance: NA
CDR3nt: TGTGCCAGTATGTGGGGCGGGGAGGGGTCCAATGAGCAGTTCTTC
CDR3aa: CASMWGGEGSNEQFF

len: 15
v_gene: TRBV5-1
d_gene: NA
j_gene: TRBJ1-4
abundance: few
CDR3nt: TGCGCCAGCAGCTTGGAGGCAGCAACTAATGAAAAACTGTTTTTT
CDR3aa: CASSLEAATNEKLFF

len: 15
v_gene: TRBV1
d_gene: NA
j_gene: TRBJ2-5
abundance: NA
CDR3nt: TGCGCCAGCAGCCAAAAACTAGCGCCACAAGAGACCCAGTACTTC
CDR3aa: CASSQKLAPQETQYF

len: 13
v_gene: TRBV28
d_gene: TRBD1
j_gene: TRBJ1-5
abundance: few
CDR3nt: TGTGCCAGCAGTAGACAGGGGCGACAGCCCCAGCATTTT
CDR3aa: CASSRQGRQPQHF

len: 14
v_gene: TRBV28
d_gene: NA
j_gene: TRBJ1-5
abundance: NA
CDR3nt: TGTGCCAGCAGCCCCGGGTTTAGCAATCAGCCCCAGCATTTT
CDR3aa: CASSPGFSNQPQHF

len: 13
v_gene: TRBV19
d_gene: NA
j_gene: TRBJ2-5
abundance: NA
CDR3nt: TGTGCCAGTAGTATCAGGGTTGGAGAGACCCAGTACTTC
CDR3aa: CASSIRVGETQYF

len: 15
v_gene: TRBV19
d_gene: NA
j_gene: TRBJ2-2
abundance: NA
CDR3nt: TGTGCCAGTAGTACGACACCTGCGAACACCGGGGAGCTGTTTTTT
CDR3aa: CASSTTPANTGELFF

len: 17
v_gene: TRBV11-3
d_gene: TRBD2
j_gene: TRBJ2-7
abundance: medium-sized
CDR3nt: TGTGCCAGCAGCTTCCCGGGACTAGCGGGGAGCTCCTACGAGCAGTACTTC
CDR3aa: CASSFPGLAGSSYEQYF

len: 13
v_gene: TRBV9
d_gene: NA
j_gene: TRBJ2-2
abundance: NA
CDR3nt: TGTGCCAGCGACAGGGACTTTGACGGGGAGCTGTTTTTT
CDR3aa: CASDRDFDGELFF

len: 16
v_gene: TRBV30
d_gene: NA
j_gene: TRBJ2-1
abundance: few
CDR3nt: TGTGCCTGGAGTGTACTAGGGACAATAACAGGGAATGAGCAGTTCTTC
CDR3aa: CAWSVLGTITGNEQFF

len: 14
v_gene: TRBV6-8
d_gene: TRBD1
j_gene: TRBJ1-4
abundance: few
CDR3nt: TGTGCCAGCAGTTACCGAGGGGGCGCGGAAAAACTGTTTTTT
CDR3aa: CASSYRGGAEKLFF

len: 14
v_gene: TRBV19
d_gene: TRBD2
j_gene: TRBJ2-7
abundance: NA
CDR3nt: TGTGCCAGTAGTGGGACTAGCGGGAGTTTCGAGCAGTACTTC
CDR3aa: CASSGTSGSFEQYF

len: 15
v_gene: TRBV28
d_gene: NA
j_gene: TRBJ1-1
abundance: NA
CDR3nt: TGTGCCAGCAGTTTGGGGTGGGGGGCGCACACTGAAGCTTTCTTT
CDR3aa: CASSLGWGAHTEAFF

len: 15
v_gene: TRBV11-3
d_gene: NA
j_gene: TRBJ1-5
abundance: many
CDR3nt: TGTGCCAGCAGCTTAGGTTGGTTAGGGACTCAGCCCCAGCATTTT
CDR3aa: CASSLGWLGTQPQHF

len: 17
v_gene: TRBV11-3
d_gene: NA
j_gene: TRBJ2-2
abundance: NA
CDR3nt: TGTGCCAGCAGCTTCCCCCAGGACAGCTTTAACACCGGGGAGCTGTTTTTT
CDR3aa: CASSFPQDSFNTGELFF

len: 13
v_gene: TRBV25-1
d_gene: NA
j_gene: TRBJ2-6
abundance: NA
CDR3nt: TGTGCGGCTGGAGGCGGTGGGGCCAACGTCCTGACTTTC
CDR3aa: CAAGGGGANVLTF

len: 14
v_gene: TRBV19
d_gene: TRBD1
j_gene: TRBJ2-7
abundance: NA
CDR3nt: TGTGCCAGTAGCGACACAGGGGGTTCCTACGAGCAGTACTTC
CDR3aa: CASSDTGGSYEQYF

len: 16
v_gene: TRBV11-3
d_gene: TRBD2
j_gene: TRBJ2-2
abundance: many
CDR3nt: TGTGCCAGCAGCGGTGCTAGCGGGGCCAACACCGGGGAGCTGTTTTTT
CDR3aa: CASSGASGANTGELFF

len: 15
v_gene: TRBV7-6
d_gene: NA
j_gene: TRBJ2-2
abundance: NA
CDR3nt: TGTGCCAGCAGCTTAGCGGGAATGTACACCGGGGAGCTGTTTTTT
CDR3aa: CASSLAGMYTGELFF

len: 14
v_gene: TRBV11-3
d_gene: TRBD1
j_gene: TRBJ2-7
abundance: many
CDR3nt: TGTGCCAGCAGCGAAAGACAGGGCCCCTACGAGCAGTACTTC
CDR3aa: CASSERQGPYEQYF

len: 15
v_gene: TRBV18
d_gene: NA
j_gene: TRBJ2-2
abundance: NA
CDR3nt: TGTGCCAGCTCACCCCGGGCGCTGGGGACCGGGGAGCTGTTTTTT
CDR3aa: CASSPRALGTGELFF

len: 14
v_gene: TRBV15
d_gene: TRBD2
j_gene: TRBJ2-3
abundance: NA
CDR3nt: TGTGCCACCAGCAGAGGGGGGGGATCAGATACGCAGTATTTT
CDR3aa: CATSRGGGSDTQYF

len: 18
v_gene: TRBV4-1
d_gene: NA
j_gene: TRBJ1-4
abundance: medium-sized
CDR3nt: TGCGCCAGCAGCCCGGACCCCATAAGAATGGCAACTAATGAAAAACTGTTTTTT
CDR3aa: CASSPDPIRMATNEKLFF

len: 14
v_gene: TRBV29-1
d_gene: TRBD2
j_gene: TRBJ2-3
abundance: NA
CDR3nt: TGCAGCGTTGGTCTAGCGGGACCTCGGGATACGCAGTATTTT
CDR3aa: CSVGLAGPRDTQYF

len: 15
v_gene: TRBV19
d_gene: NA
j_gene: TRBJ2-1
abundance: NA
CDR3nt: TGTGCCAGTAGTGGGGTAGGACCTTCCTACAATGAGCAGTTCTTC
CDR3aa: CASSGVGPSYNEQFF

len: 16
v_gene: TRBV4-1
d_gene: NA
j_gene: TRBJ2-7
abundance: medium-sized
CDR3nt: TGCGCCAGCAGCCAAGATCTTCCGGGGCCAAGCTACGAGCAGTACTTC
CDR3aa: CASSQDLPGPSYEQYF

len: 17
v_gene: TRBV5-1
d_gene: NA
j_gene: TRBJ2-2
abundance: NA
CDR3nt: TGCGCCAGCAGCTTGGGTCGTTCAGGGACAAACACCGGGGAGCTGTTTTTT
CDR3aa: CASSLGRSGTNTGELFF

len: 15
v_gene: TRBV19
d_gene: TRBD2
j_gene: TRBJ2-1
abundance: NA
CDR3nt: TGTGCCAGTAGTATGAGACTAGCGGGAGTCGATGAGCAGTTCTTC
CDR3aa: CASSMRLAGVDEQFF

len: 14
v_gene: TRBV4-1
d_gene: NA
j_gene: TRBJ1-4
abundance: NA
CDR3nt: TGCGCCAGCAGCACACAGGCAACTAATGAAAAACTGTTTTTT
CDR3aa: CASSTQATNEKLFF

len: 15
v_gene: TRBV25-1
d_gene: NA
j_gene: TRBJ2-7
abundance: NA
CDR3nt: TGTGCCAGCAGGAGGGCCCACGGGAGCTCCTACGAGCAGTACTTC
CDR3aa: CASRRAHGSSYEQYF

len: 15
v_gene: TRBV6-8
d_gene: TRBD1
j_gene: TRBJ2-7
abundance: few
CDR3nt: TGTGCCAGCAGGCAAGGGCAACCAGGGGGCTACGAGCAGTACTTC
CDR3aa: CASRQGQPGGYEQYF

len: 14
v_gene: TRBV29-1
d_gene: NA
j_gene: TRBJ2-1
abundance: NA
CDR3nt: TGCAGCGTTCAGGGGCTAGACTCCTACAATGAGCAGTTCTTC
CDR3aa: CSVQGLDSYNEQFF